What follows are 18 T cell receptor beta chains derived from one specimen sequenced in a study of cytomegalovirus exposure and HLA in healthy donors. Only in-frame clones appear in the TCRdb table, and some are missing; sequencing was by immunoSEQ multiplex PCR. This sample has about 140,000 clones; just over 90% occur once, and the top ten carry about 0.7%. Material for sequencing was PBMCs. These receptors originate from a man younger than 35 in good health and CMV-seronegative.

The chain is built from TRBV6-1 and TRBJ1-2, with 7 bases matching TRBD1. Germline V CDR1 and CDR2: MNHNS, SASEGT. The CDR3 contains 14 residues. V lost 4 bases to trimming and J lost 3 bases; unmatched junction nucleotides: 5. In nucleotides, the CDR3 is TGTGCCAGCAGTGTCCGAGGGGGCTACTATGGCTACACCTTC. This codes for CASSVRGGYYGYTF.

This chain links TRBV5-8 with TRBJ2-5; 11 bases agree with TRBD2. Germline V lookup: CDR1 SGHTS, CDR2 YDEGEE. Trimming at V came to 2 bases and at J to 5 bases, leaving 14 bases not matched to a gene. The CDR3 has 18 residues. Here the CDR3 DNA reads TGTGCCAGCAGCTTACAACTTCTAGCGGGGGGCCAGGGGGAGACCCAGTACTTC. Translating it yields CASSLQLLAGGQGETQYF.

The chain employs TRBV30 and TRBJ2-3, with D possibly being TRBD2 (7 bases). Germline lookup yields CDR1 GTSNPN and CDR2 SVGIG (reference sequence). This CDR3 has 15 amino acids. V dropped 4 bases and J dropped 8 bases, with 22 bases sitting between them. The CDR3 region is CAWIRPGTKGGTQYF. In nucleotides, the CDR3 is TGTGCCTGGATTAGGCCCGGGACTAAAGGGGGTACGCAGTATTTT.

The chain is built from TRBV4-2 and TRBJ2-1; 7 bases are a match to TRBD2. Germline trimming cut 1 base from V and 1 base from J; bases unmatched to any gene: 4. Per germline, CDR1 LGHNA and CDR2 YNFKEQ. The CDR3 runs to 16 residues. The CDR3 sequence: CASSQAWGGSYNEQFF. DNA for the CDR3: TGTGCCAGCAGCCAAGCCTGGGGGGGGTCCTACAATGAGCAGTTCTTC.

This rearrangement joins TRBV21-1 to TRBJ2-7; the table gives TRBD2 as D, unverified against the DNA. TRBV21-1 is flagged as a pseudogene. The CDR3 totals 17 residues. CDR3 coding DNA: TGTGCCAGCAGCAAAGCGCTAAAAGGAGGGTGGGGGTACGAGCAGTACGTC. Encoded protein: CASSKALKGGWGYEQYV.

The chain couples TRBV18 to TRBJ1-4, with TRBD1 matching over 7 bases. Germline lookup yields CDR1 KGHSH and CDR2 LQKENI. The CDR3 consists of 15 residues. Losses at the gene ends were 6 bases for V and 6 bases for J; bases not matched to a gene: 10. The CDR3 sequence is CASSLQQGKDEKLFF. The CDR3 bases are TGTGCCAGCTCCCTTCAACAGGGGAAGGATGAAAAACTGTTTTTT.

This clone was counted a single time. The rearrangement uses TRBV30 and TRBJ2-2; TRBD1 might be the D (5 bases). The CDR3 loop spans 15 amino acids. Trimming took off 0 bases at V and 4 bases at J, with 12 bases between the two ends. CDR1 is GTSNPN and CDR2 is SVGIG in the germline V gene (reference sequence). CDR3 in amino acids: CAWSVSPGLTGELFF. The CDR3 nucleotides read TGTGCCTGGAGTGTTTCCCCAGGGCTCACCGGGGAGCTGTTTTTT.

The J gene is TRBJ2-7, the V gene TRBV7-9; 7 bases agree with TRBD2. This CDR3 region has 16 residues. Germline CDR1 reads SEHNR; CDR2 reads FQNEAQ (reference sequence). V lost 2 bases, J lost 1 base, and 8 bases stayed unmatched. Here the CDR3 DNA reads TGTGCCAGCAGCTTAACACGCGGGGGTCCTTCCTACGAGCAGTACTTC. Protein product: CASSLTRGGPSYEQYF.

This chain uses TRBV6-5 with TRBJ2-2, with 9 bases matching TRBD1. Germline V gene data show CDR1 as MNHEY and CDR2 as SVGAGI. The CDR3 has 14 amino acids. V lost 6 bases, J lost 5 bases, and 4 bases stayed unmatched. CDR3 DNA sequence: TGTGCCAGCAGCAACAGGGGGCATACCGGGGAGCTGTTTTTT. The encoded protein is CASSNRGHTGELFF.

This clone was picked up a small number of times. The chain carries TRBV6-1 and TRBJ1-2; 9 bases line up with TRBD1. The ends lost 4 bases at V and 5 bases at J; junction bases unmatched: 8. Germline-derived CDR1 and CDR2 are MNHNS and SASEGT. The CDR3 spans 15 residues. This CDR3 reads CASSAGTGPIYGYTF. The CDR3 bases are TGTGCCAGCAGTGCCGGGACAGGGCCAATTTATGGCTACACCTTC.

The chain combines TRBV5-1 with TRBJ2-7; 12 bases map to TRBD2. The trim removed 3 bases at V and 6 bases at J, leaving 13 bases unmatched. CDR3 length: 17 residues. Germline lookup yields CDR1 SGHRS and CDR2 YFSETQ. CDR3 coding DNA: TGCGCCAGCAGCTCAACCCCTACAGGGACTAGCGGGTCCGAGCAGTACGTC. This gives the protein CASSSTPTGTSGSEQYV.

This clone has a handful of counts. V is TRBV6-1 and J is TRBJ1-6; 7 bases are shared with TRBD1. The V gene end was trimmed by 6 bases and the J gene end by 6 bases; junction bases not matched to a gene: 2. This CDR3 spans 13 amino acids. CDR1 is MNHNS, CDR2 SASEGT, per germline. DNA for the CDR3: TGTGCCAGCAGCCGGGACAGTAATTCACCCCTCCACTTT. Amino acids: CASSRDSNSPLHF.

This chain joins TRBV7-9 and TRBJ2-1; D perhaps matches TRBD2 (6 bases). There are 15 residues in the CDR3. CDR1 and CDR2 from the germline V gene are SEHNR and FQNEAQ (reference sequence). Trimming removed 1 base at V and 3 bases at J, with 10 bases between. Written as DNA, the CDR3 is TGTGCCAGCAGCTTAGAGTGGGGAGGCTACAATGAGCAGTTCTTC. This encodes CASSLEWGGYNEQFF. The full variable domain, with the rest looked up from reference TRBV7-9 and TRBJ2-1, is DTGVSQNPRHKITKRGQNVTFRCDPISEHNRLYWYRQTLGQGPEFLTYFQNEAQLEKSRLLSDRFSAERPKGSFSTLEIQRTEQGDSAMYLCASSLEWGGYNEQFFGPGTRLTVL.

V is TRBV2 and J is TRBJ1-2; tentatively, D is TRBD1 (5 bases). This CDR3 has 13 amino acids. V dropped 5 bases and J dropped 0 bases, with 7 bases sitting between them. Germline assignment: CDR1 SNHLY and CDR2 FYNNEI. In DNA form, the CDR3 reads TGTGCCAGCAGTCTGACAGCTAACTATGGCTACACCTTC. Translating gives CASSLTANYGYTF.

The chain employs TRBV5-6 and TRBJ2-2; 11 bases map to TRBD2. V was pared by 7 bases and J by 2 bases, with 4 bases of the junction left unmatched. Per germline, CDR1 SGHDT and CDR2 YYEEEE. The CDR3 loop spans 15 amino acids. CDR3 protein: CASGTSGRNTGELFF. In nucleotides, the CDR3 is TGTGCCAGCGGAACTAGCGGGAGAAACACCGGGGAGCTGTTTTTT.

CDR3 region: CASSSRRGTDTQYF. As DNA, the CDR3 is TGCGCCAGCAGCTCCCGCAGGGGGACAGATACGCAGTATTTT. The V and J genes are TRBV5-1 and TRBJ2-3, with 7 bases fitting TRBD1. The trim removed 3 bases at V and 3 bases at J, leaving 4 bases unmatched. CDR3 size: 14 residues. Per germline, CDR1 SGHRS and CDR2 YFSETQ.

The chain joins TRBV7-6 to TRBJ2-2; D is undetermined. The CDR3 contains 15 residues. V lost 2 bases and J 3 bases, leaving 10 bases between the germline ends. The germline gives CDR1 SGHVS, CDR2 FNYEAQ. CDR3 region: CASSLTVSDTGELFF. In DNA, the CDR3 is TGTGCCAGCAGCTTAACGGTTTCGGACACCGGGGAGCTGTTTTTT. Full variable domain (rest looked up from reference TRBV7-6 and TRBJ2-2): GAGVSQSPRYKVTKRGQDVALRCDPISGHVSLYWYRQALGQGPEFLTYFNYEAQQDKSGLPNDRFSAERPEGSISTLTIQRTEQRDSAMYRCASSLTVSDTGELFFGEGSRLTVL.

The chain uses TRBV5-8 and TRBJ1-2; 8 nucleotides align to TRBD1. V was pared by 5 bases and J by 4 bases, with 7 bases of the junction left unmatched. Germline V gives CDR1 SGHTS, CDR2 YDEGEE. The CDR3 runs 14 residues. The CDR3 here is CASRLDRGPYGYTF. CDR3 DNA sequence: TGTGCCAGCAGACTAGACAGGGGTCCCTATGGCTACACCTTC.